The source of this T cell receptor (beta chain) is a study of blood T cells in healthy people across ages. A second roughly 6 to 11 cycle PCR used barcoded and J-beta primers. TCRdb reanalysed the 5' RACE reads using MiXCR and keeps one entry per CDR3 protein. The profile shows approximately 900,000 distinct CDR3 sequences, about 28% of them singletons. Trimming cost V 8 bases and J 3 bases, with 20 bases left between them. This CDR3 region has 15 residues. Germline CDR1 is SGHDT and CDR2 is YYEEEE. These data were also reused for a study on T cells of mothers and their children. According to that study: The donor cohort consisted of a few healthy Caucasian mothers and their six children. Biologically related mothers and children overlapped slightly more than unrelated pairs, a non-significant difference.

The sequencing sample was made of blood. This TCR derives from a woman in her thirties or forties in good health. The chain recombines TRBV5-6 with TRBJ2-5; the D is unclear. As DNA, the CDR3 is TGTGCCAGTAGCCGCTCACCGACTGGCGAAGAGACCCAGTACTTC. Amino acid sequence: CASSRSPTGEETQYF.